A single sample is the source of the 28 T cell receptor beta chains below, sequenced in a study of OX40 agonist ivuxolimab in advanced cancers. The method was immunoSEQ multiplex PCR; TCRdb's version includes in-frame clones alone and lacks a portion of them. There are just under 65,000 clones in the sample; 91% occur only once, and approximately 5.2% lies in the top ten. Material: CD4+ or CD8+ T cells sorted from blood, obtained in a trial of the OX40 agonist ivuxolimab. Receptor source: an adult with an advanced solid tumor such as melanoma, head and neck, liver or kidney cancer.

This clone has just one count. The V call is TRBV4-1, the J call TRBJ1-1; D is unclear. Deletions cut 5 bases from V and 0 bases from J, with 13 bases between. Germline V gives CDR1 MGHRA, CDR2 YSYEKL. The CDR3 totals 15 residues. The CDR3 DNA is TGCGCCAGCAGCTCCGGAAGCCGCCTGAACACTGAAGCTTTCTTT. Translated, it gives CASSSGSRLNTEAFF.

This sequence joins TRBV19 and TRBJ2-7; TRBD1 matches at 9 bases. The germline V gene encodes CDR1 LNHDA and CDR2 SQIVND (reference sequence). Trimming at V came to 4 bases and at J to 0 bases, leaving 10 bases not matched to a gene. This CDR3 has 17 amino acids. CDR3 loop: CASSTSGTGSSSYEQYF. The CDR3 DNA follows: TGTGCCAGTAGTACCTCCGGGACAGGGTCAAGCTCCTACGAGCAGTACTTC.

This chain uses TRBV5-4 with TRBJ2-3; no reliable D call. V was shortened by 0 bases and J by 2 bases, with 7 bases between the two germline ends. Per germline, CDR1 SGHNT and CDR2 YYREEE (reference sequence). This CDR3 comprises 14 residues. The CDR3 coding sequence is TGTGCCAGCAGCTTGGGGATCGCCACAGATACGCAGTATTTT. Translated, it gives CASSLGIATDTQYF.

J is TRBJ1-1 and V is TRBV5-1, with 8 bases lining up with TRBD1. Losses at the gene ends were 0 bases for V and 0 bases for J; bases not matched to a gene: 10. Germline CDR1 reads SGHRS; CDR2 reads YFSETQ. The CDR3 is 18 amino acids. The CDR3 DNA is TGCGCCAGCAGCTTGGCCGGACAGGGATCCTTTATGAACACTGAAGCTTTCTTT. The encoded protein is CASSLAGQGSFMNTEAFF.

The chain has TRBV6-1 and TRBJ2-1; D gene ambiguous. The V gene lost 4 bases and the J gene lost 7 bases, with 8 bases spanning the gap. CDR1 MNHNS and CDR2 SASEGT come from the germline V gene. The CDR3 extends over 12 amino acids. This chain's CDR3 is CASSVRWNEQFF. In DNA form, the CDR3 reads TGTGCCAGCAGTGTGCGGTGGAATGAGCAGTTCTTC.

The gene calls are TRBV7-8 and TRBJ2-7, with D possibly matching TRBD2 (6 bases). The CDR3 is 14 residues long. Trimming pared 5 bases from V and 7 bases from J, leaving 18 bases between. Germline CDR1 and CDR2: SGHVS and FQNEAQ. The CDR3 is CASSPSGPGGEQYF. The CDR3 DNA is TGTGCCAGCAGCCCGAGCGGGCCGGGCGGGGAGCAGTACTTC.

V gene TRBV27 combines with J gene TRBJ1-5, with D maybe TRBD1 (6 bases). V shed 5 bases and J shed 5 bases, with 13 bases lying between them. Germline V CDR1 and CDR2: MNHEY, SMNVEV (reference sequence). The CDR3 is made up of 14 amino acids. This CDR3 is CASSLLRGDQPQHF. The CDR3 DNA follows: TGTGCCAGCAGTCTTCTCAGGGGAGATCAGCCCCAGCATTTT.

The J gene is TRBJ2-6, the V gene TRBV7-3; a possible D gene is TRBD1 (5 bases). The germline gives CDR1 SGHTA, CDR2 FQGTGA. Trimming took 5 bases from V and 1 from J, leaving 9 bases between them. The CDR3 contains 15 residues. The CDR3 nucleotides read TGTGCCAGCAGCCCCAGGGAATCTGGGGCCAACGTCCTGACTTTC. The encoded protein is CASSPRESGANVLTF.

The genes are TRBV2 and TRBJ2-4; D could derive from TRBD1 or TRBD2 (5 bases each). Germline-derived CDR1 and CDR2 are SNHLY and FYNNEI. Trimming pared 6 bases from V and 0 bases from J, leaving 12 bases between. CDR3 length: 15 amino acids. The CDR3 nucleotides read TGTGCCAGCAGGTTGGGGGACCTAGCCAAAAACATTCAGTACTTC. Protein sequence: CASRLGDLAKNIQYF.

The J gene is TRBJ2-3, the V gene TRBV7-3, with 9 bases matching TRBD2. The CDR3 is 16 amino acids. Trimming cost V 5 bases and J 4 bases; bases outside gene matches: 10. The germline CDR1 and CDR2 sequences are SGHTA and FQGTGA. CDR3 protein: CASSPIAGEGADTQYF. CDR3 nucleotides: TGTGCCAGCAGCCCTATAGCGGGAGAAGGGGCAGATACGCAGTATTTT.

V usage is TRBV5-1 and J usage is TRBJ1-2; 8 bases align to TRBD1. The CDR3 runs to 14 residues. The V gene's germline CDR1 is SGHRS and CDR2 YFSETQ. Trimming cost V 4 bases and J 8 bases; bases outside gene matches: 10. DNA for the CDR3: TGCGCCAGCAGCCCGACAGGGGAGATTTGGGGCTACACCTTC. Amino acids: CASSPTGEIWGYTF.

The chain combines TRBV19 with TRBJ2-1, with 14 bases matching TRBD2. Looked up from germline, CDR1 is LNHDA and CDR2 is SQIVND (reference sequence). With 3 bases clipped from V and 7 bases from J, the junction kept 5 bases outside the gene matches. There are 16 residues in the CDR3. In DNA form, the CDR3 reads TGTGCCAGTAGTATTGAGGGACTAGCGGGAGAGAATGAGCAGTTCTTC. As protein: CASSIEGLAGENEQFF.

The DNA of the CDR3 is TGCAGCGTTATTGGATATAGCGGGAGGGCCCTCAATGAGCAGTTCTTC. Amino acids: CSVIGYSGRALNEQFF. The chain couples TRBV29-1 to TRBJ2-1, with 11 nucleotides matching TRBD2. The CDR3 has 16 residues. CDR1 is SQVTM and CDR2 is ANQGSEA in the germline V gene. Trimming took 5 bases from V and 6 from J; bases not matched to a gene: 12.

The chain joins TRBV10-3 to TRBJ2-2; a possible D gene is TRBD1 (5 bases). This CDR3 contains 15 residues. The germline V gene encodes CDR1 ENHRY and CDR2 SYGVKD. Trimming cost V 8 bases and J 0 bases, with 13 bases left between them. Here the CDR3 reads CAIGAGQANTGELFF. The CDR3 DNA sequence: TGTGCCATCGGGGCCGGGCAGGCGAACACCGGGGAGCTGTTTTTT.

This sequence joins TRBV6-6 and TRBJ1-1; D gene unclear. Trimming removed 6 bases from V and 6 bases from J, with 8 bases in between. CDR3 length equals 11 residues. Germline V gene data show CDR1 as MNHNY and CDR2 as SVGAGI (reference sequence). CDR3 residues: CASRAFAEAFF. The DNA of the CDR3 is TGTGCCAGCAGGGCCTTCGCTGAAGCTTTCTTT.

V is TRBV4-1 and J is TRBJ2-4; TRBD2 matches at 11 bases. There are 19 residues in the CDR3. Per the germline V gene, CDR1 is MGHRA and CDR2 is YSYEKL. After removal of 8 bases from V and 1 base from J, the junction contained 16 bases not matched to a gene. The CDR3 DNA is TGCGCCAGCGGATCATCGGGACTAGCGGAACCCGGTGCCAAAAACATTCAGTACTTC. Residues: CASGSSGLAEPGAKNIQYF.

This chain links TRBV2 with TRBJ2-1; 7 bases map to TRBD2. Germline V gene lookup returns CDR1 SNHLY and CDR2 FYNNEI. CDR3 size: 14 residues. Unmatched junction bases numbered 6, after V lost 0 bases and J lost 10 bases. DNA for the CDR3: TGTGCCAGCAGTGAAGCAGGAGCGGGATGGGAGCAGTTCTTC. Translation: CASSEAGAGWEQFF.

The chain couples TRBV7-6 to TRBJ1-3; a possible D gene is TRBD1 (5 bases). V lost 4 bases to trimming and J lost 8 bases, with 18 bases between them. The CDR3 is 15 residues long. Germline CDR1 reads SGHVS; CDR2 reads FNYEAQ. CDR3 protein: CASSSTTALIYTIYF. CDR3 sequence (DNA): TGTGCCAGCAGCTCGACGACAGCCCTCATATACACCATATATTTT.

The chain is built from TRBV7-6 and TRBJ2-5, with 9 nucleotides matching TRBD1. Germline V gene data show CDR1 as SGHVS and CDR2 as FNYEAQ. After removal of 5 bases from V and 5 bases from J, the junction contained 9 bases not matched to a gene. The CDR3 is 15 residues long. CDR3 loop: CASSLQGARGETQYF. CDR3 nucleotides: TGTGCCAGCAGCCTACAGGGGGCGCGGGGTGAGACCCAGTACTTC.

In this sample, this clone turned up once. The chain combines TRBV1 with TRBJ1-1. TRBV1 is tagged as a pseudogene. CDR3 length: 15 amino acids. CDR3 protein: CTSSQDLRRVTEAFF. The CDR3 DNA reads TGCACCAGCAGCCAAGATCTTCGAAGGGTCACTGAAGCTTTCTTT.

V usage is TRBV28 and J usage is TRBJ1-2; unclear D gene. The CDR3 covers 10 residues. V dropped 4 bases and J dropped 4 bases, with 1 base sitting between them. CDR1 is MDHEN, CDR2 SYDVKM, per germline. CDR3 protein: CASSSYGYTF. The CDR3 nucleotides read TGTGCCAGCAGTTCCTATGGCTACACCTTC.

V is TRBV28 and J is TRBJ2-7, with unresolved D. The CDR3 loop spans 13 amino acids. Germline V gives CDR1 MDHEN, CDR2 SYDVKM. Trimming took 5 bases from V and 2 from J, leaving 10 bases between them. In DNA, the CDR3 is TGTGCCAGCAGTGCCCTAAGGCCCTACGAGCAGTACTTC. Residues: CASSALRPYEQYF.

CDR3 nucleotides: TGTGCCAGCAGCGGAACTAGCGGGAGATACATTCAGTACTTC. Protein sequence: CASSGTSGRYIQYF. The chain combines TRBV5-6 with TRBJ2-4; 11 positions agree with TRBD2. Trimming at V came to 4 bases and at J to 8 bases, leaving 5 bases not matched to a gene. Germline V gives CDR1 SGHDT, CDR2 YYEEEE. This CDR3 contains 14 residues.

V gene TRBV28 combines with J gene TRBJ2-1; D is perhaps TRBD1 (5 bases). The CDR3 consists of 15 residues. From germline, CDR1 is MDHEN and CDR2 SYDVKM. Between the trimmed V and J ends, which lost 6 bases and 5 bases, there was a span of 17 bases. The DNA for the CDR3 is TGTGCCAGCAGGATTGGCGGACACAAGAACAATGAGCAGTTCTTC. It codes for CASRIGGHKNNEQFF. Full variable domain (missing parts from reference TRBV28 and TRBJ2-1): DVKVTQSSRYLVKRTGEKVFLECVQDMDHENMFWYRQDPGLGLRLIYFSYDVKMKEKGDIPEGYSVSREKKERFSLILESASTNQTSMYLCASRIGGHKNNEQFFGPGTRLTVL.

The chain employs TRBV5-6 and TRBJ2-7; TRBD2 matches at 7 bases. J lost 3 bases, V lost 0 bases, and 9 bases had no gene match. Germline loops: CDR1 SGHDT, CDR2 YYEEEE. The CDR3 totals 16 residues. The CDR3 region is CASSLGPPGLVYEQYF. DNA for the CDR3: TGTGCCAGCAGCTTGGGGCCGCCCGGACTAGTCTACGAGCAGTACTTC.

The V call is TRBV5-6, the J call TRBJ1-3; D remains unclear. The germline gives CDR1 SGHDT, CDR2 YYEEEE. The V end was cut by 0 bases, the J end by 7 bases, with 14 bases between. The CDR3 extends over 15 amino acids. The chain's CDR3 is CASSLGWASGNTIYF. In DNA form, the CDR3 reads TGTGCCAGCAGCTTGGGATGGGCAAGCGGGAACACCATATATTTT.

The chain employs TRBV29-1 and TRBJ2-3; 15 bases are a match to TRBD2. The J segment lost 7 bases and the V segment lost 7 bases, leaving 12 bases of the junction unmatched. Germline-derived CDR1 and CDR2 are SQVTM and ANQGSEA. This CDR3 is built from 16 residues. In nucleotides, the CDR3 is TGCAGCGCCGCTCCGGGACTAGCGGGAGGTATCCATACGCAGTATTTT. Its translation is CSAAPGLAGGIHTQYF.

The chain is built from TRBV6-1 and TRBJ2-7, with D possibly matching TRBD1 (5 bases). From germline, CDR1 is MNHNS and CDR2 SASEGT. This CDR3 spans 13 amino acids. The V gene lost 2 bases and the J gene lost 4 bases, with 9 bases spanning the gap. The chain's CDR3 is CASSERRGYEQYF. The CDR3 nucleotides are TGTGCCAGCAGTGAAAGAAGGGGTTACGAGCAGTACTTC.